Described below is a single T cell receptor beta chain sequence and its context. Its antigen is not known. The data derive from a study of cytomegalovirus exposure and HLA in healthy donors. Regarding the study as a whole: What a later analysis showed was that several of the most significant clusters appeared linked to common viral pathogens.

J was trimmed by 5 bases and V by 4 bases; bases with no gene match: 7. CDR3 length equals 14 residues. Germline assignment: CDR1 SGHRS and CDR2 YFSETQ. The PCR used 60 Vbeta and 13 Jbeta primers. Repertoires were generated with immunoSEQ multiplex PCR, while TCRdb's copy carries only in-frame clones and drops some. The sample lists roughly 71,000 clones; about 66% were seen once. The chain links TRBV5-1 to TRBJ1-1; 8 bases are a match to TRBD1. The sequence derives from a man aged 35-49 years in good health and CMV-seropositive. The sequenced sample consisted of PBMCs. CDR3 sequence reads: CASSASTGATEAFF. DNA for the CDR3: TGCGCCAGCAGCGCCTCGACAGGGGCAACTGAAGCTTTCTTT.